This T cell receptor beta chain appears in the sequencing data of a study of technical replicates of blood from several donors. J lost 4 bases, V lost 5 bases, and 4 bases had no gene match. CDR1 SGDLS and CDR2 YYNGEE come from the germline V gene. The CDR3 is made up of 14 amino acids. In this sample, this clone turned up once. Sequencing used immunoSEQ multiplex PCR; TCRdb keeps in-frame clones, though not all of them. The data show tens of thousands of clones, approximately 94% seen once. The J gene is TRBJ2-7, the V gene TRBV9; 12 nucleotides agree with TRBD1. The sequence came from a human donor in good health. The sequencing sample was made of T cells isolated from PBMCs. The CDR3 DNA sequence: TGTGCCAGCAGTGAGGGACAGGGGGCATACGAGCAGTACTTC. It codes for CASSEGQGAYEQYF.